This entry describes one T cell receptor beta chain. These data originate in a study of blood T cell repertoires in COVID-19. Generated by immunoSEQ multiplex PCR, the TCRdb table keeps only in-frame clones and is missing some. The data show some 69,000 clones, 70% to 85% seen once. CDR1 is MNHNS and CDR2 is SASEGT in the germline V gene. This CDR3 spans 15 amino acids. Trimming pared 2 bases from V and 7 bases from J, leaving 15 bases between. V gene TRBV6-1 combines with J gene TRBJ1-5; D uncertain. This TCR came from a woman in her sixties or seventies with acute or convalescent COVID-19. The sample consisted of peripheral blood. The CDR3 bases are TGTGCCAGCAGTGAATGGGCCAGGTCGGGACAGCCCCAGCATTTT. This encodes CASSEWARSGQPQHF.